This TCR beta chain was obtained from a study of identical twins. Study observations and caveats: Whereas memory repertoires showed no such difference, abundant cord blood beta clonotypes carried fewer insertions. Zero-insertion results could be subject to partial confounding by invariant MAIT and iNKT cells. Modeled out-of-frame TCR alpha sharing in monozygotic twins fell below observed levels.

The CDR3 contains 15 residues. Trimming shortened V by 1 base and J by 0 bases, and 7 bases separated the two germline ends. CDR1 LGHDT and CDR2 YNNKEL come from the germline V gene (reference sequence). As concerns this clonotype: The target antigen is unknown.

TCRdb reprocessed the 5' RACE reads via MiXCR and lists one record per CDR3 protein. The data contain 500,000 or so distinct CDR3 sequences, about 14% of them singletons. The sample was also linked to a second study, of yellow fever vaccine responses in identical twins.

The sequencing sample was made of CD4+ T cells sorted from blood. The sequence was collected from a woman under 30 in good health. This chain joins TRBV3-1 and TRBJ2-1, with D possibly TRBD1 on 5 matching bases. The CDR3 is CASSQGTGSYNEQFF. CDR3 nucleotides: TGTGCCAGCAGCCAAGGTACAGGCTCCTACAATGAGCAGTTCTTC.